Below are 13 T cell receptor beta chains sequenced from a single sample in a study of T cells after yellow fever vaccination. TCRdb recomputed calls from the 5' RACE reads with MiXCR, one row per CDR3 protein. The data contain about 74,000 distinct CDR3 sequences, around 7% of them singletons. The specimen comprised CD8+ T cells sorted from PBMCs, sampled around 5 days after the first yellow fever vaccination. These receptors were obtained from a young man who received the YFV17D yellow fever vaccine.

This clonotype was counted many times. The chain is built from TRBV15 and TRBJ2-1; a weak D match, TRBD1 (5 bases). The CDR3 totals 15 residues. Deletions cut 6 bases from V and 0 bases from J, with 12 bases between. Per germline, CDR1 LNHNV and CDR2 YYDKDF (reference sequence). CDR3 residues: CATSNYRSSYNEQFF. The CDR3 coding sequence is TGTGCCACCAGTAATTACAGGAGCTCCTACAATGAGCAGTTCTTC.

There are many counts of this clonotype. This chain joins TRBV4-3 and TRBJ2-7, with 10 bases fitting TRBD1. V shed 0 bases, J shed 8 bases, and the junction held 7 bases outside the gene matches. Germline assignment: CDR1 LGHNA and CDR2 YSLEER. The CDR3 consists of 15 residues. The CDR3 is CASSQDMGTGDQQYF. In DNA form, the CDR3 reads TGCGCCAGCAGCCAAGATATGGGGACAGGGGATCAGCAGTACTTC.

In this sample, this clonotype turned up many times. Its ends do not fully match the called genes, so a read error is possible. CDR3 nucleotides: TGTGCCAGCAGCCCCGGACTAGCGGGGACTTCGAACTTC. Translation gives CASSPGLAGTSNF. V gene TRBV6-1 combines with J gene TRBJ2-5; 12 nucleotides agree with TRBD2. There are 13 residues in the CDR3. CDR1 is MNHNS, CDR2 SASEGT, per germline.

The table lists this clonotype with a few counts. The CDR3: CASSQEGSNYGYTF. DNA for the CDR3: TGTGCCAGCAGCCAAGAAGGGTCTAACTATGGCTACACCTTC. This chain links TRBV4-2 with TRBJ1-2, with D unresolved. Germline lookup yields CDR1 LGHNA and CDR2 YNFKEQ. The CDR3 extends over 14 amino acids. V was trimmed by 0 bases and J by 0 bases, leaving 5 bases between them.

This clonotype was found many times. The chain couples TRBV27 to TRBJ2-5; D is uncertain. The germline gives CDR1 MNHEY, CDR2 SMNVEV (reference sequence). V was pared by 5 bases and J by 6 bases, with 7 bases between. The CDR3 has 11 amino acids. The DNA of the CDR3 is TGTGCCAGCAGTACCGGACAGACCCAGTACTTC. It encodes CASSTGQTQYF.

The CDR3 loop is CACSVTGTSGGGPDTQYF. The DNA for the CDR3 is TGTGCCTGCTCCGTAACCGGGACTAGCGGGGGCGGCCCAGATACGCAGTATTTT. The rearrangement uses TRBV3-1 and TRBJ2-3, with 14 bases lining up with TRBD2. The CDR3 extends over 18 amino acids. Trimming removed 11 bases from V and 4 bases from J; junction bases left unmatched: 17. Germline V gives CDR1 LGHDT, CDR2 YNNKEL (reference sequence).

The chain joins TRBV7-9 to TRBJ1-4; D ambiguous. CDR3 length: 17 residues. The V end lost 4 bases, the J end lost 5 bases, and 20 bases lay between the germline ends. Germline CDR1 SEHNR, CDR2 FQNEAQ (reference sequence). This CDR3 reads CASSSLGKGFENEKLFF. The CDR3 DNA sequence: TGTGCCAGCAGCTCCCTTGGGAAGGGATTTGAGAATGAAAAACTGTTTTTT.

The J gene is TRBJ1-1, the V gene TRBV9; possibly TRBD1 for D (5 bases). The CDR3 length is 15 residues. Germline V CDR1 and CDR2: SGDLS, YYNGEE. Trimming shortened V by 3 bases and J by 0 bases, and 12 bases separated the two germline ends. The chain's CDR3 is CASSAGRGMNTEAFF. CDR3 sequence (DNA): TGTGCCAGCAGCGCGGGGCGGGGAATGAACACTGAAGCTTTCTTT.

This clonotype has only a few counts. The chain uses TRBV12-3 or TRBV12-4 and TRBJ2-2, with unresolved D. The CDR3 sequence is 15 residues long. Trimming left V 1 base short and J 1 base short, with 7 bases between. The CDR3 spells CASSLDRMNTGELFF. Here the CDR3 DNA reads TGTGCCAGCAGTTTAGACCGAATGAACACCGGGGAGCTGTTTTTT.

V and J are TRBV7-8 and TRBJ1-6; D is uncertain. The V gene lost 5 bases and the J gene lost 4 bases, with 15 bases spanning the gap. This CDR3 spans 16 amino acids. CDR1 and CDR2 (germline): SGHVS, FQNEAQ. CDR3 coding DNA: TGTGCCAGCAGCGTCGAGGGAGGGAATTATAATTCACCCCTCCACTTT. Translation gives CASSVEGGNYNSPLHF.

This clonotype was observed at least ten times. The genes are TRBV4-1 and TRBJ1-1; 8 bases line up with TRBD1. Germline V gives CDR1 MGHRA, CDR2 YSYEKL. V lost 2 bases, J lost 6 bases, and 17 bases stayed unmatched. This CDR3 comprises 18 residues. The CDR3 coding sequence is TGCGCCAGCAGCCAAACCATACCGGGGGCAGGGGGCAACGCTGAAGCTTTCTTT. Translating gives CASSQTIPGAGGNAEAFF.

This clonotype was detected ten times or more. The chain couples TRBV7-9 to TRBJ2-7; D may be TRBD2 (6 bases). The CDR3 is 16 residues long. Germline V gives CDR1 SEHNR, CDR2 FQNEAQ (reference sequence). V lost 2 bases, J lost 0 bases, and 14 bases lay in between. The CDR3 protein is CASSLTGGPSSYEQYF. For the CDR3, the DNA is TGTGCCAGCAGCTTAACCGGGGGACCGAGCTCCTACGAGCAGTACTTC.

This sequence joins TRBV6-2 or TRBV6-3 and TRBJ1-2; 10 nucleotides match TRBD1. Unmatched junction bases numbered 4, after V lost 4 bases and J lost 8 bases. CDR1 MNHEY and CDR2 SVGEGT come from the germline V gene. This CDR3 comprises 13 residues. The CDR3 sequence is CASSLGQGKGYTF. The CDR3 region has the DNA TGTGCCAGCAGTTTGGGACAGGGGAAGGGCTACACCTTC.